Shown below are 8 T cell receptor beta chains from a single sample sequenced in a study of shared clonotypes between healthy human individuals. This table comes from immunoSEQ multiplex PCR, and its TCRdb copy is limited to in-frame clones, with some not included. The sample lists some 2,000,000 clones, roughly 96% occurring once. The sequenced sample consisted of naive CD4+ T cells sorted from blood. As to subset: CD45RA+ positively selected. All receptors come from a young man in good health.

The chain recombines TRBV5-1 with TRBJ2-7; D remains unclear. This CDR3 is 13 amino acids long. Deletions cut 0 bases from V and 3 bases from J, with 7 bases between. Germline V gene sequence: CDR1 SGHRS, CDR2 YFSETQ. The CDR3, as DNA: TGCGCCAGCAGCTTGGAACATCACTACGAGCAGTACTTC. As protein: CASSLEHHYEQYF.

The chain has TRBV27 and TRBJ2-7, with 9 bases lining up with TRBD1. The ends lost 2 bases at V and 5 bases at J; junction bases unmatched: 7. The CDR3 is made up of 15 amino acids. The germline V gene encodes CDR1 MNHEY and CDR2 SMNVEV (reference sequence). Here the CDR3 DNA reads TGTGCCAGCAGTTTAGAAGGGACAGGGTCCAACGAGCAGTACTTC. Its protein is CASSLEGTGSNEQYF.

The chain uses TRBV18 and TRBJ2-5, with a possible D match to TRBD2 (6 bases). Germline V gene lookup returns CDR1 KGHSH and CDR2 LQKENI. The CDR3 runs 13 residues. Trimming left V 0 bases short and J 5 bases short, with 7 bases between. The chain's CDR3 is CASSPPLAETQYF. The DNA of the CDR3 is TGTGCCAGCTCACCACCCCTAGCGGAGACCCAGTACTTC. Drawing the rest from reference TRBV18 and TRBJ2-5, the complete variable domain is NAGVMQNPRHLVRRRGQEARLRCSPMKGHSHVYWYRQLPEEGLKFMVYLQKENIIDESGMPKERFSAEFPKEGPSILRIQQVVRGDSAAYFCASSPPLAETQYFGPGTRLLVL.

The chain links TRBV11-3 to TRBJ2-3; TRBD1 matches 9 bases. CDR3 length: 15 amino acids. Germline loops: CDR1 SGHNT, CDR2 YENEEA. Germline trimming cut 5 bases from V and 2 bases from J; bases unmatched to any gene: 5. This CDR3 reads CASSLGQGFTDTQYF. For the CDR3, the DNA is TGTGCCAGCAGCCTGGGACAGGGCTTCACAGATACGCAGTATTTT.

This clone appeared a few times. Additional DNA sequences in this sample encode the identical CDR3. The chain recombines TRBV5-4 with TRBJ2-5; possibly TRBD1 for D (5 bases). The germline CDR1 and CDR2 sequences are SGHNT and YYREEE (reference sequence). V was clipped by 0 bases and J by 0 bases, with 6 bases between them. CDR3 length: 14 residues. The CDR3: CASSLGQYQETQYF. In DNA form, the CDR3 reads TGTGCCAGCAGCTTGGGACAGTACCAAGAGACCCAGTACTTC.

The rearrangement links TRBV4-3 to TRBJ2-7; the match to TRBD2 covers 8 bases. The CDR3 has 15 residues. Germline CDR1 reads LGHNA; CDR2 reads YSLEER. Trimming cost V 4 bases and J 2 bases; bases outside gene matches: 7. The CDR3 nucleotides read TGCGCCAGCAGCCCCGGAGTAGCGGGGACCTACGAGCAGTACTTC. Amino acid sequence: CASSPGVAGTYEQYF.

V usage is TRBV6-5 and J usage is TRBJ2-7; perhaps TRBD2 as D (6 bases). The CDR3 loop spans 11 amino acids. Germline V gene sequence: CDR1 MNHEY, CDR2 SVGAGI. V was pared by 0 bases and J by 9 bases, with 6 bases between. The CDR3 sequence is CASSYSAGQYF. The CDR3, as DNA: TGTGCCAGCAGTTACTCAGCGGGGCAGTACTTC.

This chain's CDR3 is CAINNGGTVSGNTIYF. CDR3 DNA sequence: TGTGCCATCAACAACGGAGGGACAGTCTCTGGAAACACCATATATTTT. This chain uses TRBV10-3 with TRBJ1-3; 7 bases are a match to TRBD1. Trimming at V came to 7 bases and at J to 0 bases, leaving 9 bases not matched to a gene. Germline loops: CDR1 ENHRY, CDR2 SYGVKD. This CDR3 comprises 16 residues.